This T cell receptor beta chain derives from a study of CD8 T cells in Susac syndrome. The CDR3 covers 14 residues. V lost 2 bases to trimming and J lost 10 bases; unmatched junction nucleotides: 9. Per germline, CDR1 MNHNY and CDR2 SVGAGI (reference sequence). Random hexamers primed reverse transcription of about 0.5 to 1 ug RNA. immunoSEQ multiplex PCR amplified TCR beta CDR3 across 54 Vbeta, 13 Jbeta. TCRdb recomputed calls from the immunoSEQ multiplex PCR reads with MiXCR, one row per CDR3 protein. The sample has roughly 190,000 distinct CDR3 sequences, around 95% seen once. Peripheral blood CD8+ and CD4+ T cells were profiled by TCR beta sequencing.

The source is a human donor with Susac syndrome. The sequenced sample was CD4+ T cells from PBMCs. The chain joins TRBV6-6 to TRBJ2-3; TRBD2 agrees at 7 bases. The CDR3 protein is CASSYLEGGSAQYF. CDR3 coding DNA: TGTGCCAGCAGTTACCTTGAGGGCGGGAGCGCGCAGTATTTT.